The clone carrying this T cell receptor (beta chain) came up a few times. The antigen is unknown. The trim removed 2 bases at V and 6 bases at J, leaving 10 bases unmatched. The V gene's germline CDR1 is DFQATT and CDR2 SNEGSKA (reference sequence). This CDR3 is built from 14 residues. This specimen comes from a study of response to subunit inactivated influenza vaccine. Findings of the study overall: It was the authors' suggestion that each seasonal influenza vaccination recruits few new T cells.

TCRdb used MiXCR to reprocess the RT-PCR reads, holding one entry per CDR3 protein. The data hold hundreds of thousands of distinct CDR3 sequences, with roughly 15% observed a single time. The chain is built from TRBV20-1 and TRBJ2-7; TRBD2 agrees at 7 bases. The clonotype originates from a man aged 50-60 years who received an inactivated influenza vaccine. Sequenced material: PBMCs from blood, taken less than 15 days before vaccination. CDR3 in amino acids: CSARLLAGVSEQYF. The CDR3 DNA follows: TGCAGTGCTAGACTGTTGGCGGGGGTCAGCGAGCAGTACTTC.